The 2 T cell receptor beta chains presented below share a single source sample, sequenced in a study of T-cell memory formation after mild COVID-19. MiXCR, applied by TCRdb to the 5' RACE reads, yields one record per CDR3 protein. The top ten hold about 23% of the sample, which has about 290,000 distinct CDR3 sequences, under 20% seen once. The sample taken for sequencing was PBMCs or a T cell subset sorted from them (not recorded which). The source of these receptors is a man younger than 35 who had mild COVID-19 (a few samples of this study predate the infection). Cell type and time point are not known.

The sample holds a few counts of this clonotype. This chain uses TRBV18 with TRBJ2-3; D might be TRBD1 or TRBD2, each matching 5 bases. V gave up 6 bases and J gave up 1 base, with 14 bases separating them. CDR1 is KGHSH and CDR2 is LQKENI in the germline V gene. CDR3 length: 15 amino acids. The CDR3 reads CASSPGLYGTDTQYF. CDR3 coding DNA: TGTGCCAGCTCTCCGGGGCTGTATGGCACAGATACGCAGTATTTT.

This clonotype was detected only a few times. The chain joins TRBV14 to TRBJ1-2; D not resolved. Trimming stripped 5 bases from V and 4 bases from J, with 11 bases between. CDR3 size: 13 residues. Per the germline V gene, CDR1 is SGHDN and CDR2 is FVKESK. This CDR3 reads CASSGSRSYGYTF. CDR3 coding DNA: TGTGCCAGCAGCGGCTCTCGGAGCTATGGCTACACCTTC.